This TCR beta chain was profiled in a study of blood T cells in healthy people across ages. The authors ran a second PCR of roughly 7 to 11 cycles using a sample-barcoded 5' primer and a J-beta primer mix. TCRdb processed the 5' RACE reads anew with MiXCR; each CDR3 protein has one entry. The table has 1.5 million to 2 million distinct CDR3 sequences, roughly 49% seen once. The source of this sequence is a woman aged 40 to 50 in good health. Sequenced: blood.

The CDR3 protein is CASRPLGAGTEAFF. The CDR3 DNA follows: TGTGCCAGCAGGCCGCTGGGGGCGGGCACTGAAGCTTTCTTT. The V call is TRBV28, the J call TRBJ1-1; possible D gene TRBD1, 6 bases. The CDR3 is 14 residues long. V lost 6 bases and J lost 4, with 15 bases in between. The V gene's germline CDR1 is MDHEN and CDR2 SYDVKM. Full variable domain (remainder filled in from reference TRBV28 and TRBJ1-1): DVKVTQSSRYLVKRTGEKVFLECVQDMDHENMFWYRQDPGLGLRLIYFSYDVKMKEKGDIPEGYSVSREKKERFSLILESASTNQTSMYLCASRPLGAGTEAFFGQGTRLTVV.